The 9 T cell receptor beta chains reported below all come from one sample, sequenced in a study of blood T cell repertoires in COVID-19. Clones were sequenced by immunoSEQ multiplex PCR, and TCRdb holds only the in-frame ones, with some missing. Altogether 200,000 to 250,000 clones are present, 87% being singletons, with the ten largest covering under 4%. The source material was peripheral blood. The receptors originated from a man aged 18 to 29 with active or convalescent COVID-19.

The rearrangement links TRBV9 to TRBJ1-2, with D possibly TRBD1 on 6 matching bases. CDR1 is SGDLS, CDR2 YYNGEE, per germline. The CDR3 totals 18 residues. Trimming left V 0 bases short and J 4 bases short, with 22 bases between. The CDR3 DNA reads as TGTGCCAGCAGCGTAGGAATAGCCGGGACACTGAATACCTATGGCTACACCTTC. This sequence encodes CASSVGIAGTLNTYGYTF.

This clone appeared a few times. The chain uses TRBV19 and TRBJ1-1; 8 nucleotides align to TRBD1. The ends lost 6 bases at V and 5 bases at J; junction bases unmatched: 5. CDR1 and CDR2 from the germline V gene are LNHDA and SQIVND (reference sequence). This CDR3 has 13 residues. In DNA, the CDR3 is TGTGCCAGTAGCACTAACAGGGGGACTGAAGCTTTCTTT. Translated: CASSTNRGTEAFF.

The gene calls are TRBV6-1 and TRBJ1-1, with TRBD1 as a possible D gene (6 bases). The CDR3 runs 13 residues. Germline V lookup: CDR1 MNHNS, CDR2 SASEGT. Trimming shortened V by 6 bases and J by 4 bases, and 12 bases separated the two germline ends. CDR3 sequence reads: CASSTGWGTEAFF. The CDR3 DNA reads TGTGCCAGCAGCACAGGGTGGGGCACTGAAGCTTTCTTT.

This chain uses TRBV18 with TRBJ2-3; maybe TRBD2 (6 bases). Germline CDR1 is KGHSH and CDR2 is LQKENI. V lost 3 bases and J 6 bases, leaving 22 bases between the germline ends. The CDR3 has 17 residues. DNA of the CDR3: TGTGCCAGCTCACCTCAACAGACTAGAACTTCAACCGATACGCAGTATTTT. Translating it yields CASSPQQTRTSTDTQYF.

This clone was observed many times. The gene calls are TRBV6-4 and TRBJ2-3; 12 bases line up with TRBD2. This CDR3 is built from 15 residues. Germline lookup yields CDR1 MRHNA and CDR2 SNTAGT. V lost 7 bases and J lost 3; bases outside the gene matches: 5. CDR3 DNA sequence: TGTGCCAGCACCCCTACTAGCGGGGGGACAGATACGCAGTATTTT. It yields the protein CASTPTSGGTDTQYF.

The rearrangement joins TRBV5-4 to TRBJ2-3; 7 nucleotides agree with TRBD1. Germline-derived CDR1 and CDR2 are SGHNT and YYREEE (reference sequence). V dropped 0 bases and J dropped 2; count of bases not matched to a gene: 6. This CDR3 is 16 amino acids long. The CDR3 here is CASSLGGQSSTDTQYF. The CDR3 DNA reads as TGTGCCAGCAGCTTGGGGGGACAGAGCTCCACAGATACGCAGTATTTT.

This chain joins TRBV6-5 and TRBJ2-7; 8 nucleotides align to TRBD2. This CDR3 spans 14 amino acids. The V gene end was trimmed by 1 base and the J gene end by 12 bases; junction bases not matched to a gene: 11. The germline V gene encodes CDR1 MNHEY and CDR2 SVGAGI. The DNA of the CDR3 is TGTGCCAGCAGTTACTTTCGGGAGGGGCAGGGACTGTACTTC. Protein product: CASSYFREGQGLYF.

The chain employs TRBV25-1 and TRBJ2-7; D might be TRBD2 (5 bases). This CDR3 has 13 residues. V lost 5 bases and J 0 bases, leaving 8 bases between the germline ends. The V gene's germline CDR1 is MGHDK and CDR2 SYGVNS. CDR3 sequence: CASSTGFSYEQYF. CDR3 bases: TGTGCCAGCAGTACGGGGTTCTCCTACGAGCAGTACTTC.

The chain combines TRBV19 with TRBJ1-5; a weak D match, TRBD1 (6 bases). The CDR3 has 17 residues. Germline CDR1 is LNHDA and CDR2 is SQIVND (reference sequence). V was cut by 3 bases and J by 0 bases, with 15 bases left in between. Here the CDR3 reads CASSIKGGGDSNQPQHF. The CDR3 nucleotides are TGTGCCAGTAGTATCAAAGGAGGGGGGGATAGCAATCAGCCCCAGCATTTT.